This TCR beta chain was found in a study of OX40 agonist ivuxolimab in advanced cancers. Study in general: Patients in the trial were receiving intravenous ivuxolimab every 2 weeks, at doses of 0.01 to 10 mg/kg. Study-wide points: CD8+ T cells were the subset that, on average, had more expanded clones than CD4+. There was clonal expansion of CD4+ and CD8+ blood T cells by week 6 at 0.1 to 3.0 mg/kg.

The protocol was immunoSEQ multiplex PCR, while the TCRdb copy is restricted to in-frame clones and leaves out a portion. The data hold tens of thousands of clones, with roughly 82% observed a single time. Trimming pared 7 bases from V and 1 base from J, leaving 9 bases between. This CDR3 is 13 amino acids long. Germline V gives CDR1 LNHDA, CDR2 SQIVND (reference sequence). Notes on this clone: Its specificity is unknown.

Source: CD4+ or CD8+ T cells sorted from blood, taken in a trial of the OX40 agonist ivuxolimab. The chain combines TRBV19 with TRBJ2-3; D not certain. The TCR was taken from an adult with an advanced solid tumor such as melanoma, head and neck, liver or kidney cancer. In DNA form, the CDR3 reads TGTGCCAGTACCCAAATGGGCACAGATACGCAGTATTTT. Protein product: CASTQMGTDTQYF. Filled out from reference TRBV19 and TRBJ2-3, the complete variable domain reads DGGITQSPKYLFRKEGQNVTLSCEQNLNHDAMYWYRQDPGQGLRLIYYSQIVNDFQKGDIAEGYSVSREKKESFPLTVTSAQKNPTAFYLCASTQMGTDTQYFGPGTRLTVL.